A single T cell receptor beta chain is shown here with its context. CD8+CD57+ cell expansion, shown by flow cytometry, had occurred in the patients selected for sequencing. Diagnosis of severe acquired aplastic anemia applied to all patients. Each patient gave a blood sample that was collected before any therapy had been received. Germline CDR1 reads DFQATT; CDR2 reads SNEGSKA (reference sequence). The CDR3 spans 13 residues. The V and J ends lost 5 bases and 5 bases, in that order; junction bases with no gene match: 4. TCR beta VDJ and CDR3 were profiled, and genomic DNA was the template. TCRdb ran MiXCR on the reads and lists one entry per CDR3 protein. This repertoire shows more than 150,000 distinct CDR3 sequences, 45% to 60% found once; its top ten account for over 10%. The data originate from a study of CD8+CD57+ T cells in acquired aplastic anemia.

The chain employs TRBV20-1 and TRBJ2-5; TRBD2 agrees at 11 bases. The source of this sequence is a human donor with aplastic anemia. Sequencing was carried out using sorted CD4+, CD8+, or CD8+CD57+ T cells (not recorded which) from PBMCs. In DNA, the CDR3 is TGCAGTGCTTTGACTAGCGGGAAGGAGACCCAGTACTTC. Its protein is CSALTSGKETQYF.